Reported below is one T cell receptor (beta chain). In germline, CDR1 is LNHDA, CDR2 SQIVND (reference sequence). The germline V and J ends were trimmed by 6 bases and 10 bases, with 13 bases remaining between them. The CDR3 loop spans 12 amino acids. These data come from a study of T cell changes during pregnancy in multiple sclerosis. Clones were read by immunoSEQ multiplex PCR, and TCRdb kept only the in-frame ones, dropping some. The sample carries some 99,000 clones, about 94% recorded once. This TCR was recovered from a female donor with multiple sclerosis, enrolled in a pregnancy study. V gene TRBV19 combines with J gene TRBJ2-1, with D perhaps matching TRBD1 (5 bases). The source material was peripheral blood, sampled after pregnancy. The CDR3 sequence is CASSAQGWEQFF. The CDR3 bases are TGTGCCAGTAGCGCCCAGGGTTGGGAGCAGTTCTTC. The full variable domain, its missing parts supplied by reference TRBV19 and TRBJ2-1, is DGGITQSPKYLFRKEGQNVTLSCEQNLNHDAMYWYRQDPGQGLRLIYYSQIVNDFQKGDIAEGYSVSREKKESFPLTVTSAQKNPTAFYLCASSAQGWEQFFGPGTRLTVL.